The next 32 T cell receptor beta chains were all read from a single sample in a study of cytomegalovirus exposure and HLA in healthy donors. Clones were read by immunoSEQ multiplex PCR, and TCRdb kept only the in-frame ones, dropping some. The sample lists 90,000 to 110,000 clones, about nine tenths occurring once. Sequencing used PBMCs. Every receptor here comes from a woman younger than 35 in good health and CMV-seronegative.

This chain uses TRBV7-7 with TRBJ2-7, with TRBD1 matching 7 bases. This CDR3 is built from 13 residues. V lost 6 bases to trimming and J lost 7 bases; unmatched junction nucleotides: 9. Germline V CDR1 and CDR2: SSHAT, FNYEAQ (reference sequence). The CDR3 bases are TGTGCCAGCAGTCTTACAGGGGCTGCGGAGCAGTACTTC. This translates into CASSLTGAAEQYF.

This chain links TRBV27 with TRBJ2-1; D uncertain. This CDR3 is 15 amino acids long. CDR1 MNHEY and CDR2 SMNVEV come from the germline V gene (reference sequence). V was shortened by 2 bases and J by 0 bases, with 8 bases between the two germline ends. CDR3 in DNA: TGTGCCAGCAGTTTAGTACCGAGCTCCTACAATGAGCAGTTCTTC. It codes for CASSLVPSSYNEQFF.

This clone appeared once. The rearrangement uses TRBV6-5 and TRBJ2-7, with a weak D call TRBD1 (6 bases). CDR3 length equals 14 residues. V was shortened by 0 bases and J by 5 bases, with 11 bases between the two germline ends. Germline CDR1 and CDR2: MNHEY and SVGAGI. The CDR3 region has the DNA TGTGCCAGCAGTTACTCCACAGGGTACCACGAGCAGTACTTC. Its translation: CASSYSTGYHEQYF.

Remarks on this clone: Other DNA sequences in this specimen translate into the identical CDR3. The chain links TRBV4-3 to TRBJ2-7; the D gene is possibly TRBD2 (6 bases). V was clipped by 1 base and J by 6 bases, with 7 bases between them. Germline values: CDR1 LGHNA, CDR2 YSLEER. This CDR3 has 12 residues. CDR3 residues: CASSQVGGEQYF. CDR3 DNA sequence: TGCGCCAGCAGCCAAGTGGGGGGCGAGCAGTACTTC.

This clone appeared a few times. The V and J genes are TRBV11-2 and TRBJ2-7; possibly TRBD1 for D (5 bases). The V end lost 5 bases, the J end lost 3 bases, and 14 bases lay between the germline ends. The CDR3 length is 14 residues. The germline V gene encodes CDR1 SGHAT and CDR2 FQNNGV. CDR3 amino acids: CASSPKTEGYEQYF. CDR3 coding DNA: TGTGCCAGCAGCCCTAAGACAGAAGGCTACGAGCAGTACTTC.

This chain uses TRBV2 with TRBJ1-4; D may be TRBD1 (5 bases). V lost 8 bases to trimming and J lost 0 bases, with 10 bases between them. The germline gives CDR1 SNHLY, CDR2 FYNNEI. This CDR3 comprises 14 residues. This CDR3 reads CASRLDTTNEKLFF. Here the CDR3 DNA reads TGTGCCAGCCGCTTGGACACAACTAATGAAAAACTGTTTTTT.

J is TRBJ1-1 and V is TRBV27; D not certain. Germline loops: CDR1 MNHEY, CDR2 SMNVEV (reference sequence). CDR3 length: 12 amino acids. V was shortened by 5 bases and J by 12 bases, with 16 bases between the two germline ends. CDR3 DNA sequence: TGTGCCAGCAGTCCCGGACGCGAGGGAACTTTCTTT. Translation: CASSPGREGTFF.

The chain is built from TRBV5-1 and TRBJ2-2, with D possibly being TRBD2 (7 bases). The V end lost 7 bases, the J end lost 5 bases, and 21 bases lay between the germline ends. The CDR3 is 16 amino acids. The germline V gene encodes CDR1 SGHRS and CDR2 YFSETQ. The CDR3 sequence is CASCRGGGATTGELFF. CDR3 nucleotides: TGCGCCAGCTGCCGGGGCGGGGGCGCGACAACCGGGGAGCTGTTTTTT.

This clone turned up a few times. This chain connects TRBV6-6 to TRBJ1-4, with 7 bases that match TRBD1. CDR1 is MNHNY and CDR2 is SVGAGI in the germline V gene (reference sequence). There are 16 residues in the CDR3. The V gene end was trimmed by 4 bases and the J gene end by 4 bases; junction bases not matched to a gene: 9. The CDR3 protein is CASSSNRDSRNEKLFF. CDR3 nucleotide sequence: TGTGCCAGCAGTTCAAACCGGGACAGCCGTAATGAAAAACTGTTTTTT.

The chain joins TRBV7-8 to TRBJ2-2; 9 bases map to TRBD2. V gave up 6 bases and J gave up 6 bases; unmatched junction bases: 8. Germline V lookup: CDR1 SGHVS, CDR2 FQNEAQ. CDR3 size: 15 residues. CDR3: CASRASGMGPGELFF. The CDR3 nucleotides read TGTGCCAGCAGGGCTAGCGGGATGGGGCCCGGGGAGCTGTTTTTT.

The CDR3 sequence is CASSLGTNYGYTF. The CDR3 DNA sequence: TGCGCCAGCAGCTTGGGTACTAACTATGGCTACACCTTC. This chain uses TRBV5-1 with TRBJ1-2; D gene unclear. CDR3 length equals 13 residues. In germline, CDR1 is SGHRS, CDR2 YFSETQ. Trimming cost V 0 bases and J 0 bases, with 3 bases left between them. The full variable domain, completed using reference TRBV5-1 and TRBJ1-2, is KAGVTQTPRYLIKTRGQQVTLSCSPISGHRSVSWYQQTPGQGLQFLFEYFSETQRNKGNFPGRFSGRQFSNSRSEMNVSTLELGDSALYLCASSLGTNYGYTFGSGTRLTVV.

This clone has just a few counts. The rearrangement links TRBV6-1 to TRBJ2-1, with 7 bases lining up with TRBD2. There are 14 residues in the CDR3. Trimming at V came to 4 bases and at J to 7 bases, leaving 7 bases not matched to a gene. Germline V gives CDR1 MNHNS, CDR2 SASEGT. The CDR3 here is CASSARTSPNEQFF. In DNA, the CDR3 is TGTGCCAGCAGTGCGAGGACTAGTCCGAATGAGCAGTTCTTC.

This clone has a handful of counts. CDR3 protein: CASSSTGTGGIYGYTF. The CDR3 DNA reads as TGTGCCAGCAGTTCAACCGGGACAGGGGGTATCTATGGCTACACCTTC. The chain couples TRBV7-9 to TRBJ1-2, with 11 bases that match TRBD1. Germline V gene data show CDR1 as SEHNR and CDR2 as FQNEAQ (reference sequence). V lost 6 bases to trimming and J lost 4 bases; unmatched junction nucleotides: 10. The CDR3 spans 16 residues.

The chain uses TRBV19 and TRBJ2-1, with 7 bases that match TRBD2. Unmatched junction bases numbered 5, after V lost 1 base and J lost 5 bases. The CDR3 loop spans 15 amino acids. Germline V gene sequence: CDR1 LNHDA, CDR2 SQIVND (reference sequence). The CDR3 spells CASSIGRGTHNEQFF. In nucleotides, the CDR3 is TGTGCCAGTAGTATAGGGCGGGGGACTCACAATGAGCAGTTCTTC.

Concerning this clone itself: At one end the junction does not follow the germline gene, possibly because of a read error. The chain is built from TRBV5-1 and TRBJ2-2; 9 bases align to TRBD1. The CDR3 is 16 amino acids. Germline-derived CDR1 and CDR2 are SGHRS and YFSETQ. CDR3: CASSPPGQGNIGELFF. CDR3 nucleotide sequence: TGCGCCAGCAGCCCGCCGGGACAGGGAAACATCGGGGAGCTGTTTTTT. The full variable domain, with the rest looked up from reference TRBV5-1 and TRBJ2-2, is KAGVTQTPRYLIKTRGQQVTLSCSPISGHRSVSWYQQTPGQGLQFLFEYFSETQRNKGNFPGRFSGRQFSNSRSEMNVSTLELGDSALYLCASSPPGQGNIGELFFGEGSRLTVL.

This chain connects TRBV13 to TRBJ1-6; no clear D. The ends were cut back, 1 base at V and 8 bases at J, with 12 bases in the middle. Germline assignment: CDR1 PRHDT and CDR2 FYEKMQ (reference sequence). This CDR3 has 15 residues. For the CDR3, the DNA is TGTGCCAGCAGCTTAGCTTTAGGTGGGCATTCACCCCTCCACTTT. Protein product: CASSLALGGHSPLHF.

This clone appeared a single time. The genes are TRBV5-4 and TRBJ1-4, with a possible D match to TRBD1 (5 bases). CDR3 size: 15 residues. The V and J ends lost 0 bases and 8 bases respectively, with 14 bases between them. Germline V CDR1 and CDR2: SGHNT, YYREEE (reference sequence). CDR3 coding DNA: TGTGCCAGCAGCTTGGACTCCAGGGCGGGAGAAAAACTGTTTTTT. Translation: CASSLDSRAGEKLFF.

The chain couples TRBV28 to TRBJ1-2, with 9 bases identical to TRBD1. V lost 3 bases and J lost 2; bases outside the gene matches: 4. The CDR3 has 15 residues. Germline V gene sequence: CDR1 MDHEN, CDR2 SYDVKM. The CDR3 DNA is TGTGCCAGCAGTTTTAATGACAGGGGGAACTATGGCTACACCTTC. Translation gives CASSFNDRGNYGYTF.

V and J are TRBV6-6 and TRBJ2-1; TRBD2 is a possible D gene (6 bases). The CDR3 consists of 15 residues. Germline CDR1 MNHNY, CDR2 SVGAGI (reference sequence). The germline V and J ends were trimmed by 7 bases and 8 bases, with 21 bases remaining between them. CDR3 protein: CASTPGGVESDEQFF. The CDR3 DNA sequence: TGTGCCAGCACTCCAGGCGGGGTAGAATCGGATGAGCAGTTCTTC.

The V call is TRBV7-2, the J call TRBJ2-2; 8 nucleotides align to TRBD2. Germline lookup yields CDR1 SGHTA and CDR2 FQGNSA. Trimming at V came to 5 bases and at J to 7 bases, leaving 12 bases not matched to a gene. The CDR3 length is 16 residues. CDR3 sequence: CASSLHPGLVSGELFF. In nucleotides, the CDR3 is TGTGCCAGCAGCCTTCATCCGGGACTAGTCAGCGGGGAGCTGTTTTTT. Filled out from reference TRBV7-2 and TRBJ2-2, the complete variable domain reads GAGVSQSPSNKVTEKGKDVELRCDPISGHTALYWYRQSLGQGLEFLIYFQGNSAPDKSGLPSDRFSAERTGGSVSTLTIQRTQQEDSAVYLCASSLHPGLVSGELFFGEGSRLTVL.

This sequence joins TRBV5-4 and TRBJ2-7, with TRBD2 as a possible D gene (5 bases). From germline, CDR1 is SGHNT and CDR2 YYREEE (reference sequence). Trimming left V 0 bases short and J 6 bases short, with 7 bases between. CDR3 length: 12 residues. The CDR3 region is CASSLGAGEQYF. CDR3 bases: TGTGCCAGCAGCTTGGGCGCGGGCGAGCAGTACTTC.

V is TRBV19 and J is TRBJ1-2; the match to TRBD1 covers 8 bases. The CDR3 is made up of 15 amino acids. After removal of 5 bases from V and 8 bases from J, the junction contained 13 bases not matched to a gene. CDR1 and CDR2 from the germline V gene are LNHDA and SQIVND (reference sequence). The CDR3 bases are TGTGCCAGTAGTCTCCCTCGGACAGGGTCGGGCGGCTACACCTTC. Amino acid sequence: CASSLPRTGSGGYTF.

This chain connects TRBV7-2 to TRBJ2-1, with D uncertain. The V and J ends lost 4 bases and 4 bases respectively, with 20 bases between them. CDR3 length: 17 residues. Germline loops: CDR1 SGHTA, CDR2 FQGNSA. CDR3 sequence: CASSSIGLSAPYNEQFF. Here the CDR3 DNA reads TGTGCCAGCAGCTCCATCGGGTTGTCAGCGCCGTACAATGAGCAGTTCTTC.

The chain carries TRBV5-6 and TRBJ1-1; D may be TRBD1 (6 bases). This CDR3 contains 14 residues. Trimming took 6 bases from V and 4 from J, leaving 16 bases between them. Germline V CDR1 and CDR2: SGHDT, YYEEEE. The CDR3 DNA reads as TGTGCCAGCAACACCCCTACAGGGCTCACTGAAGCTTTCTTT. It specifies CASNTPTGLTEAFF.

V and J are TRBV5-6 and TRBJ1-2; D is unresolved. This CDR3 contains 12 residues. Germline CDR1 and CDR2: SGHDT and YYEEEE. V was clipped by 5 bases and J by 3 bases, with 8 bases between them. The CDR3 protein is CASRIEDYGYTF. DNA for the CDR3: TGTGCCAGCAGGATAGAAGACTATGGCTACACCTTC.

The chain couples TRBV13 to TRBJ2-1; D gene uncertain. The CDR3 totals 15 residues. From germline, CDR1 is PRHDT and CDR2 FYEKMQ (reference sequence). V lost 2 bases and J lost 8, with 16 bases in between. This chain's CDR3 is CASSLNVVTYHEQFF. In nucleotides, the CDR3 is TGTGCCAGCAGCTTAAATGTCGTCACTTATCATGAGCAGTTCTTC.

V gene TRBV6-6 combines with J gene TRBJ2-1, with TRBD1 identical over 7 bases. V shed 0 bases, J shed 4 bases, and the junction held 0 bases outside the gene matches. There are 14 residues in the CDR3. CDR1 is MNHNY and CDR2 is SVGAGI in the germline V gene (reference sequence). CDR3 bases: TGTGCCAGCAGTTACTCGGACAGGTACAATGAGCAGTTCTTC. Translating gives CASSYSDRYNEQFF.

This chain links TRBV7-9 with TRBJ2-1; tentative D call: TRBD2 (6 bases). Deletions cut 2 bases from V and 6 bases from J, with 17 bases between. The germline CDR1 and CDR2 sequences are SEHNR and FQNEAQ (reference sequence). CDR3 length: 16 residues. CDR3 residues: CASSLLAGPPANEQFF. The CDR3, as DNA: TGTGCCAGCAGCTTACTGGCGGGACCCCCTGCCAATGAGCAGTTCTTC.

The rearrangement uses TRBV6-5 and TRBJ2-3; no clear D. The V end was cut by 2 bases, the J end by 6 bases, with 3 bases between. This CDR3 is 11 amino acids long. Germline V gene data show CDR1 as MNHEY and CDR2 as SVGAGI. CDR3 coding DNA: TGTGCCAGCAGTTACGGCGATACGCAGTATTTT. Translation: CASSYGDTQYF.

The CDR3, as DNA: TGTGCCAGCAGCCGCGGGACAGGGAAAGAGACCCAGTACTTC. It encodes CASSRGTGKETQYF. This rearrangement joins TRBV7-3 to TRBJ2-5, with 9 bases identical to TRBD1. CDR1 is SGHTA, CDR2 FQGTGA, per germline. V trimming: 5 bases; J trimming: 3 bases; junction bases outside the gene matches: 4. The CDR3 extends over 14 amino acids.

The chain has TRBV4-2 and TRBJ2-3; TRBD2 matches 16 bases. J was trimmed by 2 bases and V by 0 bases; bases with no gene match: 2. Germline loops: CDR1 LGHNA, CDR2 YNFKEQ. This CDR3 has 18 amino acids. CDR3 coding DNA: TGTGCCAGCAGCCAAGAGGGGACTAGCGGGGGGGACACAGATACGCAGTATTTT. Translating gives CASSQEGTSGGDTDTQYF.

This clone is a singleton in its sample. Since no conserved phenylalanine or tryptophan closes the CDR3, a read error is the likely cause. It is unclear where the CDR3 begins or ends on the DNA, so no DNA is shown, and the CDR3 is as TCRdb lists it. CDR3 in amino acids: CASSVGLGLAGAWLA. The V gene is TRBV9, the J gene TRBJ2-7; TRBD2, the table's D call, lacks a check against the DNA. Germline lookup yields CDR1 SGDLS and CDR2 YYNGEE. The CDR3 has 15 amino acids, counting both end residues.